These T cell receptor beta chains were read from a single sample in a study of vaccination and CD4 T cells after COVID-19. Using its own MiXCR run on the PCR reads, TCRdb lists one record per CDR3 protein. The repertoire holds about 16,000 distinct CDR3 sequences, with roughly 50% as singletons. These receptors' targets are unknown. The material sequenced was cultured CD4+ T cells from blood, taken after SARS-CoV-2 vaccination. These receptors came from a human donor with COVID-19. CDR3s include the opening cysteine and the closing phenylalanine or tryptophan. A D gene is named only where the DNA matches it firmly. Some rows mark clone size as missing; the rest say once, few, many or name a class of expanded clone.

d_call,j_call,clone_size,v_call,cdr3_nt,cdr3_aa
.,TRBJ1-5,few,TRBV6-1,TGTGCCAGCACAGGTGCAGTTTATCAGCCCCAGCATTTT,CASTGAVYQPQHF
.,TRBJ2-7,.,TRBV15,TGTGCCACCAGCAGACGGACCCCGAGCCGTTTCGGGTTCGACTACGAGCAGTACTTC,CATSRRTPSRFGFDYEQYF
.,TRBJ1-1,.,TRBV7-9,TGTGCCAGCAGCTTAGGTTCCGCTACGACTGAAGCTTTCTTT,CASSLGSATTEAFF
.,TRBJ1-1,.,TRBV10-1,TGCGCCAGCAGTGAGTTGGGGAGGACTGAAGCTTTCTTT,CASSELGRTEAFF
.,TRBJ1-3,.,TRBV5-1,TGCGCCAGCAGCTTGGCGGCGATCGACTCTGGAAACACCATATATTTT,CASSLAAIDSGNTIYF
.,TRBJ1-4,.,TRBV25-1,TGTGCCAGCAGTGAATGGCGTGGAGAAAAACTGTTTTTT,CASSEWRGEKLFF
TRBD1,TRBJ2-7,.,TRBV11-3,TGTGCCAGCAGCCCAGGACAGGGGGTCCCGTACGAGCAGTACTTC,CASSPGQGVPYEQYF
.,TRBJ2-2,.,TRBV6-1,TGTGCCAGCAGTGAATACATCGGGGAGCTGTTTTTT,CASSEYIGELFF
TRBD2,TRBJ2-2,.,TRBV6-1,TGTGCCATCAAGAACGGGGGGACCCGCACCGGGGAGCTGTTTTTT,CAIKNGGTRTGELFF
TRBD1,TRBJ1-5,.,TRBV2,TGTGCCAGCAGGCCGGACAGGCCCGGTGGAAAGCCCCAGCATTTT,CASRPDRPGGKPQHF
TRBD2,TRBJ2-5,.,TRBV2,TGTGCCAGCAGTGAGGATAGCGGGGAGCAAGAGACCCAGTACTTC,CASSEDSGEQETQYF
.,TRBJ1-2,few,TRBV6-1,TGTGCCAGCAGACGCCCGGAACGGAACTATGGCTACACCTTC,CASRRPERNYGYTF
TRBD2,TRBJ2-5,.,TRBV7-6,TGTGCCAGCAGCTTAGCCCCGCGGGGGGGACGGGAGACCCAGTACTTC,CASSLAPRGGRETQYF
.,TRBJ1-6,.,TRBV20-1,TGCAGTGCTAGTGTAAGGGGTTTTAATTCACCCCTCCACTTT,CSASVRGFNSPLHF
.,TRBJ1-6,.,TRBV19,TGTGCCAGTACCCCGGCAGGTCGGATTTATTCACCCCTCCACTTT,CASTPAGRIYSPLHF
.,TRBJ2-2,.,TRBV20-1,TGCAGTGCTAGGGGGTCGGGGCGCGATACCGGGGAGCTGTTTTTT,CSARGSGRDTGELFF